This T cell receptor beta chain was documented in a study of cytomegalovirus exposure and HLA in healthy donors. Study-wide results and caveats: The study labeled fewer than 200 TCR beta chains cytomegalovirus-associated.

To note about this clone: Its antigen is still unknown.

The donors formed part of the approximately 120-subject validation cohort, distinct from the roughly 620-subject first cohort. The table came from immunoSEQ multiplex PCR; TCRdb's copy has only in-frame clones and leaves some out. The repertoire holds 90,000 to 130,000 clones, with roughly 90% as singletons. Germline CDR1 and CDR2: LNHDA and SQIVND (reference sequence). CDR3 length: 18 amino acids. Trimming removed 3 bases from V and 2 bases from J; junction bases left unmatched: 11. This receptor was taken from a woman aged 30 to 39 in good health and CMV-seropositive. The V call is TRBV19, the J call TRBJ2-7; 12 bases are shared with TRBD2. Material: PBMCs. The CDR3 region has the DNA TGTGCCAGTAGTATTGGGACTAGCGGGTATTCGGTCACCTACGAGCAGTACTTC. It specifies CASSIGTSGYSVTYEQYF. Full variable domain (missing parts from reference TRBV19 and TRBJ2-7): DGGITQSPKYLFRKEGQNVTLSCEQNLNHDAMYWYRQDPGQGLRLIYYSQIVNDFQKGDIAEGYSVSREKKESFPLTVTSAQKNPTAFYLCASSIGTSGYSVTYEQYFGPGTRLTVT.